A selection of T cell receptor beta chains follows, all from one sample in a study of neurological immune-mediated disorders. A single record per CDR3 protein comes from TCRdb applying MiXCR to the 5' RACE reads. The repertoire holds 55,000 to 75,000 distinct CDR3 sequences, with 2% to 2.5% as singletons. Source material: PBMCs. These receptors all stem from a man aged 45-60 years with multiple sclerosis. The CDR3 runs from the conserved cysteine through the conserved F or W. Fields, in order: J gene, D gene, clone size, V gene, CDR3 protein, CDR3 DNA. D genes are given only for firm matches. The size entry is marked missing in some rows and otherwise reads once, few, many or a size class.

J: TRBJ2-5
D: .
size: many
V: TRBV10-3
CDR3: CAISEGQQETQYF
DNA: TGTGCCATCAGTGAGGGGCAGCAAGAGACCCAGTACTTC

J: TRBJ2-7
D: .
size: many
V: TRBV10-3
CDR3: CAISESIGSYEQYF
DNA: TGTGCCATCAGTGAGTCGATCGGGTCCTACGAGCAGTACTTC

J: TRBJ2-1
D: TRBD1
size: many
V: TRBV7-2
CDR3: CASSPRQGTNEQFF
DNA: TGTGCCAGCAGCCCCCGACAGGGGACGAATGAGCAGTTCTTC

J: TRBJ1-5
D: TRBD1
size: many
V: TRBV6-5
CDR3: CASSQRQGHDQPQHF
DNA: TGTGCCAGCAGTCAGAGACAGGGTCACGATCAGCCCCAGCATTTT

J: TRBJ2-2
D: .
size: many
V: TRBV5-1
CDR3: CASSWFANTGELFF
DNA: TGCGCCAGCAGCTGGTTCGCGAACACCGGGGAGCTGTTTTTT

J: TRBJ2-7
D: TRBD2
size: many
V: TRBV10-2
CDR3: CASSALLAGPREQYF
DNA: TGCGCCAGCAGTGCGTTACTAGCGGGGCCGCGGGAGCAGTACTTC

J: TRBJ1-1
D: .
size: many
V: TRBV25-1
CDR3: CASSDSSVNTEAFF
DNA: TGTGCCAGCAGTGATTCGTCGGTGAACACTGAAGCTTTCTTT

J: TRBJ2-7
D: .
size: many
V: TRBV4-1
CDR3: CASSKIGAYEQYF
DNA: TGCGCCAGCAGCAAGATAGGTGCCTACGAGCAGTACTTC

J: TRBJ2-5
D: .
size: many
V: TRBV20-1
CDR3: CSGAQETQYF
DNA: TGCAGTGGAGCGCAAGAGACCCAGTACTTC

J: TRBJ1-2
D: TRBD1
size: many
V: TRBV20-1
CDR3: CSARAPGGDYGYTF
DNA: TGCAGTGCTAGAGCCCCAGGGGGGGACTATGGCTACACCTTC

J: TRBJ1-3
D: TRBD1
size: many
V: TRBV28
CDR3: CASSLGRGGQRNTIYF
DNA: TGTGCCAGCAGTTTGGGTAGAGGGGGCCAGAGAAACACCATATATTTT

J: TRBJ1-6
D: .
size: many
V: TRBV7-9
CDR3: CASSTRGTRSSPLHF
DNA: TGTGCCAGCAGTACTCGCGGGACAAGGAGTTCACCCCTCCACTTT

J: TRBJ2-1
D: TRBD1
size: many
V: TRBV5-1
CDR3: CASSRTGGAYNEQFF
DNA: TGCGCCAGCAGCAGGACAGGGGGCGCTTACAATGAGCAGTTCTTC

J: TRBJ2-7
D: .
size: many
V: TRBV7-2
CDR3: CASSFNYEQYF
DNA: TGTGCCAGCAGCTTTAACTACGAGCAGTACTTC

J: TRBJ2-2
D: .
size: .
V: TRBV18
CDR3: CASSPGTGELFF
DNA: TGTGCCAGCTCACCAGGAACCGGGGAGCTGTTTTTT

J: TRBJ2-7
D: .
size: .
V: TRBV20-1
CDR3: CSASRANTQREQYF
DNA: TGCAGTGCTAGTAGGGCCAACACCCAACGGGAGCAGTACTTC

J: TRBJ2-7
D: .
size: many
V: TRBV4-3
CDR3: CASSQGAFSREMIEQYF
DNA: TGCGCCAGCAGCCAAGGCGCGTTCAGCAGGGAAATGATCGAGCAGTACTTC

J: TRBJ1-1
D: .
size: many
V: TRBV5-1
CDR3: CASSLRADYTEAFF
DNA: TGCGCCAGCAGCTTGAGGGCAGACTACACTGAAGCTTTCTTT

J: TRBJ1-3
D: TRBD1
size: many
V: TRBV7-9
CDR3: CASSSGQGAHGNTIYF
DNA: TGTGCCAGCAGCTCGGGACAGGGGGCGCATGGAAACACCATATATTTT

J: TRBJ1-5
D: .
size: many
V: TRBV5-1
CDR3: CASSPDANSNQPQHF
DNA: TGCGCCAGCAGCCCGGACGCCAATTCGAATCAGCCCCAGCATTTT

J: TRBJ2-5
D: TRBD2
size: many
V: TRBV5-1
CDR3: CASVLGGGAGETQYF
DNA: TGCGCCAGCGTCCTTGGCGGGGGGGCCGGGGAGACCCAGTACTTC

J: TRBJ1-5
D: TRBD1
size: many
V: TRBV18
CDR3: CASSRTGYSNQPQHF
DNA: TGTGCCAGCTCTCGGACAGGTTATAGCAATCAGCCCCAGCATTTT

J: TRBJ1-1
D: TRBD1
size: many
V: TRBV11-2
CDR3: CASSLQGAEAFF
DNA: TGTGCCAGCAGCCTTCAGGGGGCTGAAGCTTTCTTT

J: TRBJ2-3
D: TRBD2
size: many
V: TRBV7-9
CDR3: CASSAPGLAASTDTQYF
DNA: TGTGCCAGCAGCGCACCGGGACTAGCGGCTAGCACAGATACGCAGTATTTT

J: TRBJ1-5
D: .
size: many
V: TRBV9
CDR3: CASSVGTLGNQPQHF
DNA: TGTGCCAGCAGCGTCGGGACATTGGGCAATCAGCCCCAGCATTTT

J: TRBJ2-7
D: .
size: many
V: TRBV5-1
CDR3: CASSLVRGSDEQYF
DNA: TGCGCCAGCAGCTTGGTTAGGGGGAGCGACGAGCAGTACTTC

J: TRBJ2-5
D: TRBD1
size: many
V: TRBV5-1
CDR3: CASSTNTGEETQYF
DNA: TGCGCCAGCAGCACCAATACAGGGGAAGAGACCCAGTACTTC

J: TRBJ1-2
D: .
size: many
V: TRBV20-1
CDR3: CSAKVQAGIYGYTF
DNA: TGCAGTGCTAAGGTTCAAGCAGGGATCTATGGCTACACCTTC